What follows are 26 T cell receptor beta chains derived from one specimen sequenced in a study of blood T cell repertoires in COVID-19. The protocol was immunoSEQ multiplex PCR, while the TCRdb copy is restricted to in-frame clones and leaves out a portion. The data contain roughly 80,000 clones, 60% to 85% of them seen just once; the ten biggest clones take up about 10%. The specimen was peripheral blood. The receptors were sampled from a human donor in a cohort sampled during active COVID-19.

This chain connects TRBV4-1 to TRBJ1-4, with D possibly being TRBD1 (5 bases). The CDR3 is 17 residues long. CDR1 MGHRA and CDR2 YSYEKL come from the germline V gene. Trimming cost V 3 bases and J 0 bases, with 14 bases left between them. CDR3 bases: TGCGCCAGCAGCCAGGTTGACAGCTCCACAACTAATGAAAAACTGTTTTTT. Encoded protein: CASSQVDSSTTNEKLFF.

The chain links TRBV5-1 to TRBJ1-5; perhaps TRBD1 as D (5 bases). Germline V gene lookup returns CDR1 SGHRS and CDR2 YFSETQ. Trimming left V 0 bases short and J 3 bases short, with 10 bases between. This CDR3 region has 15 residues. The CDR3 protein is CASSLEGRDNQPQHF. The DNA of the CDR3 is TGCGCCAGCAGCTTGGAGGGCAGGGACAATCAGCCCCAGCATTTT.

J is TRBJ1-4 and V is TRBV5-1; TRBD1 matches 7 bases. CDR3 length: 14 amino acids. The germline gives CDR1 SGHRS, CDR2 YFSETQ. V shed 1 base and J 4 bases; nucleotides not matched to a gene: 1. The CDR3 DNA follows: TGCGCCAGCAGCTTGTCAGGGGGTAATGAAAAACTGTTTTTT. It codes for CASSLSGGNEKLFF. Combining the CDR3 with reference TRBV5-1 and TRBJ1-4 gives the whole variable domain KAGVTQTPRYLIKTRGQQVTLSCSPISGHRSVSWYQQTPGQGLQFLFEYFSETQRNKGNFPGRFSGRQFSNSRSEMNVSTLELGDSALYLCASSLSGGNEKLFFGSGTQLSVL.

This clone has just a few counts. V usage is TRBV30 and J usage is TRBJ1-2; tentative D call: TRBD1 (5 bases). Trimming cost V 3 bases and J 0 bases, with 5 bases left between them. This CDR3 region has 12 residues. The V gene's germline CDR1 is GTSNPN and CDR2 SVGIG (reference sequence). CDR3 region: CAWRGANYGYTF. In DNA, the CDR3 is TGTGCCTGGAGAGGGGCTAACTATGGCTACACCTTC. Drawing the rest from reference TRBV30 and TRBJ1-2, the complete variable domain is SQTIHQWPATLVQPVGSPLSLECTVEGTSNPNLYWYRQAAGRGLQLLFYSVGIGQISSEVPQNLSASRPQDRQFILSSKKLLLSDSGFYLCAWRGANYGYTFGSGTRLTVV.

The chain has TRBV9 and TRBJ1-1; tentatively, D is TRBD1 (5 bases). The V gene lost 4 bases and the J gene lost 3 bases, with 16 bases spanning the gap. Germline V CDR1 and CDR2: SGDLS, YYNGEE. The CDR3 extends over 15 amino acids. CDR3 in DNA: TGTGCCAGCAGCCCCGGAGGGGCGTTGGACACTGAAGCTTTCTTT. Amino acids: CASSPGGALDTEAFF.

The V and J genes are TRBV6-6 and TRBJ1-2; 10 bases map to TRBD1. The CDR3 is 17 amino acids. CDR1 and CDR2 from the germline V gene are MNHNY and SVGAGI (reference sequence). Trimming cost V 5 bases and J 0 bases; bases outside gene matches: 9. The CDR3 nucleotides are TGTGCCAGCAGTCACGCCGGGACAGGGGCGTCTAACTATGGCTACACCTTC. Amino acid sequence: CASSHAGTGASNYGYTF.

The V and J genes are TRBV11-3 and TRBJ1-1; TRBD1 agrees at 7 bases. Germline assignment: CDR1 SGHNT and CDR2 YENEEA. The CDR3 has 16 amino acids. With V trimmed by 1 base and J by 1 base, 6 bases remained unmatched. The CDR3 loop is CASSLATGVGNTEAFF. As DNA, the CDR3 is TGTGCCAGCAGCTTAGCTACAGGGGTGGGGAACACTGAAGCTTTCTTT.

The chain has TRBV6-6 and TRBJ2-7, with 10 bases fitting TRBD2. The V gene's germline CDR1 is MNHNY and CDR2 SVGAGI (reference sequence). V lost 2 bases, J lost 4 bases, and 8 bases stayed unmatched. The CDR3 loop spans 16 amino acids. The CDR3: CASSYNLAGVPYEQYF. CDR3 bases: TGTGCCAGCAGTTACAATCTAGCGGGGGTCCCATACGAGCAGTACTTC.

CDR3 in DNA: TGTGCCAGTAGTATAGTAAACAATCAGCCCCAGCATTTT. Protein sequence: CASSIVNNQPQHF. This sequence joins TRBV19 and TRBJ1-5; D unresolved. The length of the CDR3 is 13 residues. V dropped 1 base and J dropped 3 bases, with 4 bases sitting between them. CDR1 and CDR2 from the germline V gene are LNHDA and SQIVND (reference sequence).

This clone has at least ten counts. The rearrangement links TRBV7-9 to TRBJ1-2, with TRBD1 identical over 7 bases. This CDR3 spans 16 amino acids. Trimming removed 2 bases from V and 4 bases from J; junction bases left unmatched: 10. Germline V gene sequence: CDR1 SEHNR, CDR2 FQNEAQ (reference sequence). The CDR3 nucleotides read TGTGCCAGCAGCTTATCGCGTGGACAGGCCATCTATGGCTACACCTTC. It codes for CASSLSRGQAIYGYTF.

V is TRBV21-1 and J is TRBJ2-5; TRBD2 reflects the table's D call only, with no check against the DNA. TRBV21-1 is noted as a pseudogene. The CDR3 runs 14 residues. The CDR3, as DNA: TGTGCCAGCAGCAAAGAAGGAGCCCGGGAGACCCAGTACTTC. As protein: CASSKEGARETQYF.

Only one count was recorded for this clone. The rearrangement joins TRBV19 to TRBJ1-6; maybe TRBD1 (6 bases). CDR1 is LNHDA and CDR2 is SQIVND in the germline V gene (reference sequence). V was shortened by 2 bases and J by 7 bases, with 9 bases between the two germline ends. The CDR3 is 14 residues long. CDR3 amino acids: CASSIRQANSPLHF. The CDR3 DNA sequence: TGTGCCAGTAGTATAAGACAGGCCAATTCACCCCTCCACTTT.

CDR3 loop: CASSGTGGVKYGYTF. The CDR3 DNA follows: TGTGCCAGCAGCGGTACAGGGGGCGTCAAGTATGGCTACACCTTC. V gene TRBV9 combines with J gene TRBJ1-2; 9 bases map to TRBD1. V was pared by 3 bases and J by 5 bases, with 8 bases of the junction left unmatched. This CDR3 has 15 residues. Germline V gives CDR1 SGDLS, CDR2 YYNGEE.

This chain uses TRBV30 with TRBJ1-3; D is possibly TRBD1 (6 bases). Trimming left V 7 bases short and J 0 bases short, with 13 bases between. In germline, CDR1 is GTSNPN, CDR2 SVGIG (reference sequence). The CDR3 covers 14 residues. CDR3 sequence (DNA): TGTGCCTACACGACAGGAGACTCTGGAAACACCATATATTTT. Amino acids: CAYTTGDSGNTIYF.

The chain is built from TRBV5-5 and TRBJ2-7, with 13 bases identical to TRBD2. The CDR3 extends over 16 amino acids. Unmatched junction bases numbered 10, after V lost 4 bases and J lost 6 bases. Germline CDR1 is SGHKS and CDR2 is YYEKEE (reference sequence). The CDR3 nucleotides read TGTGCCAGCAGCCGACTAGCGGGGGGACCTGTAAGCGAGCAGTACTTC. Encoded protein: CASSRLAGGPVSEQYF. Filled out from reference TRBV5-5 and TRBJ2-7, the complete variable domain reads DAGVTQSPTHLIKTRGQQVTLRCSPISGHKSVSWYQQVLGQGPQFIFQYYEKEERGRGNFPDRFSARQFPNYSSELNVNALLLGDSALYLCASSRLAGGPVSEQYFGPGTRLTVT.

Of note for this clone: Compared with germline, one end of the junction differs, possibly owing to a read error. J is TRBJ1-2 and V is TRBV7-2; no clear D. Germline assignment: CDR1 SGHTA and CDR2 FQGNSA. CDR3 length equals 12 residues. CDR3 in DNA: TGTGCCAGCAGTTCCATCCGCGGAGGACGTGACTTC. Its translation: CASSSIRGGRDF.

The rearrangement uses TRBV7-6 and TRBJ2-7; 10 bases match TRBD1. The CDR3 loop spans 16 amino acids. The ends lost 2 bases at V and 0 bases at J; junction bases unmatched: 4. Germline loops: CDR1 SGHVS, CDR2 FNYEAQ. Here the CDR3 DNA reads TGTGCCAGCAGCTTACGGGGGACAGGGGCCTCCTACGAGCAGTACTTC. Translating gives CASSLRGTGASYEQYF.

The V and J genes are TRBV7-3 and TRBJ2-1; 7 nucleotides align to TRBD1. Germline CDR1 SGHTA, CDR2 FQGTGA. The ends lost 1 base at V and 1 base at J; junction bases unmatched: 1. This CDR3 is 15 amino acids long. This chain's CDR3 is CASSLRDRSYNEQFF. The CDR3 nucleotides are TGTGCCAGCAGCTTAAGGGACAGATCCTACAATGAGCAGTTCTTC.

The chain links TRBV6-6 to TRBJ1-1; D perhaps matches TRBD1 (6 bases). There are 15 residues in the CDR3. Trimming cost V 2 bases and J 0 bases, with 10 bases left between them. Germline V CDR1 and CDR2: MNHNY, SVGAGI (reference sequence). The CDR3 nucleotides read TGTGCCAGCAGTTACGGGGCAGGGGTGAACACTGAAGCTTTCTTT. Its translation: CASSYGAGVNTEAFF.

This clone was found a few times. The rearrangement joins TRBV5-1 to TRBJ1-2; no clear D. This CDR3 contains 13 residues. Germline loops: CDR1 SGHRS, CDR2 YFSETQ. V was clipped by 0 bases and J by 1 base, with 4 bases between them. The CDR3, as DNA: TGCGCCAGCAGCTTGGCAGATAACTATGGCTACACCTTC. This gives the protein CASSLADNYGYTF.

CDR3 sequence reads: CASSLETGGSGANVLTF. The CDR3 region has the DNA TGCGCCAGCAGCTTGGAGACAGGGGGCTCTGGGGCCAACGTCCTGACTTTC. This chain joins TRBV5-1 and TRBJ2-6; TRBD1 matches 9 bases. The CDR3 is 17 residues long. After removal of 0 bases from V and 0 bases from J, the junction contained 1 base not matched to a gene. Germline V gene lookup returns CDR1 SGHRS and CDR2 YFSETQ.

This chain joins TRBV6-6 and TRBJ1-1; maybe TRBD1 (6 bases). Germline assignment: CDR1 MNHNY and CDR2 SVGAGI (reference sequence). Trimming shortened V by 7 bases and J by 5 bases, and 20 bases separated the two germline ends. There are 15 residues in the CDR3. The CDR3 loop reads CASTPASGDITEAFF. As DNA, the CDR3 is TGTGCCAGCACCCCAGCCTCCGGGGACATTACTGAAGCTTTCTTT.

This clone was seen a handful of times. The gene calls are TRBV30 and TRBJ1-2; 7 nucleotides agree with TRBD1. V shed 4 bases, J shed 1 base, and the junction held 3 bases outside the gene matches. This CDR3 has 13 amino acids. CDR1 and CDR2 from the germline V gene are GTSNPN and SVGIG (reference sequence). The chain's CDR3 is CAWKDRNNYGYTF. CDR3 nucleotide sequence: TGTGCCTGGAAGGACAGGAATAACTATGGCTACACCTTC.

In nucleotides, the CDR3 is TGTGCCAGCAGTTCGCCGGGACCGGGAGGCAATCAGCCCCAGCATTTT. It translates to CASSSPGPGGNQPQHF. V gene TRBV6-2 or TRBV6-3 combines with J gene TRBJ1-5; D perhaps matches TRBD1 (5 bases). Trimming pared 4 bases from V and 2 bases from J, leaving 15 bases between. The CDR3 is 16 amino acids. Germline V gene data show CDR1 as MNHEY and CDR2 as SVGEGT.

The chain has TRBV5-1 and TRBJ1-2, with 7 bases that match TRBD1. CDR1 is SGHRS and CDR2 is YFSETQ in the germline V gene. V was clipped by 0 bases and J by 4 bases; unmatched bases: 3. The CDR3 covers 14 residues. CDR3 bases: TGCGCCAGCAGCTTGGGGCAGGGGGGCTATGGCTACACCTTC. Amino acid sequence: CASSLGQGGYGYTF.

This clone is a singleton in its sample. The chain is built from TRBV27 and TRBJ1-1, with D maybe TRBD1 (5 bases). The CDR3 sequence is 15 residues long. CDR1 is MNHEY, CDR2 SMNVEV, per germline (reference sequence). V lost 6 bases and J 7 bases, leaving 21 bases between the germline ends. The CDR3 reads CASRAGSLSGGEAFF. In DNA form, the CDR3 reads TGTGCCAGCAGGGCCGGGAGCCTTTCTGGGGGTGAAGCTTTCTTT.